The clone carrying this T cell receptor (beta chain) was detected many times. The CDR3 has 19 residues. Trimming cost V 8 bases and J 0 bases; bases outside gene matches: 9. Germline values: CDR1 MDHEN, CDR2 SYDVKM. The data stem from a study of T cells in Graves' hyperthyroidism and ophthalmopathy. Amplification of TCR beta CDR3 regions used RNA as the template. The HTBI set primed first-round TCR CDR3 RT-PCR. Each CDR3 protein gets one entry after TCRdb re-called the multiplex PCR reads with MiXCR. Altogether roughly 660,000 distinct CDR3 sequences are present, 15% to 20% being singletons, with the ten largest covering roughly a sixth.

The receptor was derived from a man aged 50 to 59 with Graves' hyperthyroidism. V usage is TRBV28 and J usage is TRBJ2-2; 16 bases align to TRBD2. The sample taken for sequencing was blood. In DNA, the CDR3 is TGTGCCAGCCGAACCCCGGGACTAGCGGGAGGGGCGAACACCGGGGAGCTGTTTTTT. Translating gives CASRTPGLAGGANTGELFF.